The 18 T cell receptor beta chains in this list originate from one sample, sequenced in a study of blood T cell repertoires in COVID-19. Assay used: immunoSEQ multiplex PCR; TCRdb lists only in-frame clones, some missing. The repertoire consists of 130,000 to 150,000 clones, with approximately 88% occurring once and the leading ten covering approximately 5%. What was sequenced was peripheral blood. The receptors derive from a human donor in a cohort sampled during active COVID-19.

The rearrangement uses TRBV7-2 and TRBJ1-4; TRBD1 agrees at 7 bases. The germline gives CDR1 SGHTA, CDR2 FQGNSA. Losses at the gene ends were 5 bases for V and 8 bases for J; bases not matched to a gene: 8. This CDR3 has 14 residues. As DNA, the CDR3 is TGTGCCAGCAGCCCCGACAGGGCGGAAGAAAAACTGTTTTTT. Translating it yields CASSPDRAEEKLFF.

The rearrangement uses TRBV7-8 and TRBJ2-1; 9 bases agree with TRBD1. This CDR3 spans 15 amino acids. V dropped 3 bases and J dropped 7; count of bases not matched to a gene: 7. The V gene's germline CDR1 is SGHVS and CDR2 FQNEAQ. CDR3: CASSFRDRVRNEQFF. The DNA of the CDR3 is TGTGCCAGCAGCTTCCGGGACAGGGTGCGAAATGAGCAGTTCTTC. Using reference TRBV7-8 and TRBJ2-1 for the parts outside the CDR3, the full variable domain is GAGVSQSPRYKVAKRGQDVALRCDPISGHVSLFWYQQALGQGPEFLTYFQNEAQLDKSGLPSDRFFAERPEGSVSTLKIQRTQQEDSAVYLCASSFRDRVRNEQFFGPGTRLTVL.

The CDR3 protein is CASRQGGSYEQYV. CDR3 in DNA: TGTGCCAGCAGGCAGGGTGGCTCCTACGAGCAGTACGTC. The genes are TRBV6-5 and TRBJ2-7, with D possibly matching TRBD1 (5 bases). The CDR3 is made up of 13 amino acids. V lost 6 bases and J 0 bases, leaving 9 bases between the germline ends. Germline V gene sequence: CDR1 MNHEY, CDR2 SVGAGI.

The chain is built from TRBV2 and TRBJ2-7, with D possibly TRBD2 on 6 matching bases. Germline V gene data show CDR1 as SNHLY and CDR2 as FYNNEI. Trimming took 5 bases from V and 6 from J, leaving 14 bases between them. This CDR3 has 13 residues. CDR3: CASSQDYPREQYV. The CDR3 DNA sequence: TGTGCCAGCAGTCAGGACTATCCACGCGAGCAGTACGTC.

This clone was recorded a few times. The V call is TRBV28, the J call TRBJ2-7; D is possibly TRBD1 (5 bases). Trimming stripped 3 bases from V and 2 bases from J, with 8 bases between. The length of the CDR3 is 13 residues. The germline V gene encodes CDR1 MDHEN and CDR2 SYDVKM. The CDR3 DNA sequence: TGTGCCAGCAGTTTCCCAGGGACCTACGAGCAGTACGTC. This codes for CASSFPGTYEQYV.

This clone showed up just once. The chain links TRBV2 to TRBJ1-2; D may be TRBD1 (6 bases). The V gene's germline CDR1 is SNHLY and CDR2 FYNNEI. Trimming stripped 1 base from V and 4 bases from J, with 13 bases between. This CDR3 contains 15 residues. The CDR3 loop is CASSEGRTVTYGYTF. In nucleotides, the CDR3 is TGTGCCAGCAGTGAAGGCCGGACAGTGACCTATGGCTACACCTTC.

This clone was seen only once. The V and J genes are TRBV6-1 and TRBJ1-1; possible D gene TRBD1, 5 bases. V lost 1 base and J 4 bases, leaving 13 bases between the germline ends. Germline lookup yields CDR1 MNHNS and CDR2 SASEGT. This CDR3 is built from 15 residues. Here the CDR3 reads CASSEGTGVSTEAFF. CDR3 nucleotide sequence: TGTGCCAGCAGTGAAGGGACGGGGGTGAGCACTGAAGCTTTCTTT.

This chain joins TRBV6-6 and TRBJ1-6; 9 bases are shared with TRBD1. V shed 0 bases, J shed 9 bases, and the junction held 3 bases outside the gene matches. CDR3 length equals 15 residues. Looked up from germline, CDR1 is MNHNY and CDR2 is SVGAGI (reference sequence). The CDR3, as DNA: TGTGCCAGCAGTTACTCGACAGGGGGACGTTCACCCCTCCACTTT. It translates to CASSYSTGGRSPLHF.

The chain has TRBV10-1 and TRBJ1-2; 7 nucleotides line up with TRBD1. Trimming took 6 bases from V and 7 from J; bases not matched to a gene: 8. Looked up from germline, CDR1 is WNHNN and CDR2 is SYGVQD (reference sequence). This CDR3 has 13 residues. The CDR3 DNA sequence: TGCGCCAGCAGCCCCGACAGGGATGGTGGCTACACCTTC. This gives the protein CASSPDRDGGYTF.

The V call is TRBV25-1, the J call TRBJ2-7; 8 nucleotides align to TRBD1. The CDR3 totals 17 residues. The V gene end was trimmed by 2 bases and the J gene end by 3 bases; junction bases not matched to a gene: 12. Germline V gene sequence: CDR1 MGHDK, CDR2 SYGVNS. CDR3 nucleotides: TGTGCCAGCAGTGAAGGGGCAGGGGGCATTTTGGACTACGAGCAGTACTTC. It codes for CASSEGAGGILDYEQYF.

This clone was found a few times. CDR3 in DNA: TGTGCCAGTAGCCTGGGACAGACGGGGGCTGGCTACACCTTC. Amino acids: CASSLGQTGAGYTF. V usage is TRBV19 and J usage is TRBJ1-2, with 7 bases that match TRBD1. V gave up 6 bases and J gave up 7 bases; unmatched junction bases: 11. CDR3 length: 14 residues. Per the germline V gene, CDR1 is LNHDA and CDR2 is SQIVND (reference sequence).

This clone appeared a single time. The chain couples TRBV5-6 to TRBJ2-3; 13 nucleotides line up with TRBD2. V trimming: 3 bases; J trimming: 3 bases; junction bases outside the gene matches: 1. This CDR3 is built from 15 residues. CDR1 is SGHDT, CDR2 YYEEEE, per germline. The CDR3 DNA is TGTGCCAGCAGCTGGACTAGCGGGAGAACAGATACGCAGTATTTT. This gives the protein CASSWTSGRTDTQYF.

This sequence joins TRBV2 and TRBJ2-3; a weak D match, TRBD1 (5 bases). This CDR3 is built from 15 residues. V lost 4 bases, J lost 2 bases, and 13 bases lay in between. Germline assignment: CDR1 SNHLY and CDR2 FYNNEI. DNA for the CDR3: TGTGCCAGCAGTGTGACCCCAGGACACACAGATACGCAGTATTTT. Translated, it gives CASSVTPGHTDTQYF. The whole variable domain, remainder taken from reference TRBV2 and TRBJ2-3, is EPEVTQTPSHQVTQMGQEVILRCVPISNHLYFYWYRQILGQKVEFLVSFYNNEISEKSEIFDDQFSVERPDGSNFTLKIRSTKLEDSAMYFCASSVTPGHTDTQYFGPGTRLTVL.

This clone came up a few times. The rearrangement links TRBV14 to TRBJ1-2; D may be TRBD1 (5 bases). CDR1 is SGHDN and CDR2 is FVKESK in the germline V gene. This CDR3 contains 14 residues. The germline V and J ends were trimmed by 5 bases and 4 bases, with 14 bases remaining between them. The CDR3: CASSERGWIYGYTF. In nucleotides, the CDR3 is TGTGCCAGCAGCGAAAGGGGCTGGATCTATGGCTACACCTTC.

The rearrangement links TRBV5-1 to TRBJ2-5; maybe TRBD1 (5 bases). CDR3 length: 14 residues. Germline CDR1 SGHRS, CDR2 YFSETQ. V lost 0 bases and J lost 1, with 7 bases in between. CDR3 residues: CASSLGQIQETQYF. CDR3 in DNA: TGCGCCAGCAGCTTGGGACAGATCCAAGAGACCCAGTACTTC.

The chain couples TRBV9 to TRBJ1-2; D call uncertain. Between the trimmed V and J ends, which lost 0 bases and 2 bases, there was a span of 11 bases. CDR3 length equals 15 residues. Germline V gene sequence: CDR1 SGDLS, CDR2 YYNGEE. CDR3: CASSVDRGSNYGYTF. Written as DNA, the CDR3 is TGTGCCAGCAGCGTAGATCGTGGGAGCAACTATGGCTACACCTTC.

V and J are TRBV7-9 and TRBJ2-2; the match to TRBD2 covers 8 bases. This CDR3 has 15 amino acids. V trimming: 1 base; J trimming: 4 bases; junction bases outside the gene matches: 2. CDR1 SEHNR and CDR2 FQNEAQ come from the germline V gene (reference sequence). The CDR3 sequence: CASSLGLAGTGELFF. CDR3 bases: TGTGCCAGCAGCTTAGGGCTAGCGGGCACCGGGGAGCTGTTTTTT.

CDR3 bases: TGTGCCAGCAGCGCATACCGGGACAGGGGAGAGACCCAGTACTTC. Protein: CASSAYRDRGETQYF. The chain carries TRBV9 and TRBJ2-5; 10 nucleotides align to TRBD1. With V trimmed by 3 bases and J by 4 bases, 6 bases remained unmatched. CDR3 length: 15 residues. Germline CDR1 SGDLS, CDR2 YYNGEE.